The 11 T cell receptor beta chains below all came from one sample that was sequenced in a study of T cell changes during pregnancy in multiple sclerosis. Clones were read by immunoSEQ multiplex PCR, and TCRdb kept only the in-frame ones, dropping some. The table has 56,000 or so clones, about 91% seen once. The sample was peripheral blood, taken after pregnancy. All receptors derive from a female donor with multiple sclerosis, enrolled in a pregnancy study.

The V call is TRBV7-2, the J call TRBJ2-5, with 9 bases matching TRBD1. CDR1 is SGHTA, CDR2 FQGNSA, per germline. This CDR3 comprises 14 residues. J gave up 5 bases and V 8 bases, and 9 bases lay outside the gene matches. CDR3 region: CASRLTGGQETQYF. CDR3 nucleotide sequence: TGTGCCAGCCGTCTAACAGGGGGCCAGGAGACCCAGTACTTC.

The chain has TRBV5-1 and TRBJ1-2; 7 nucleotides align to TRBD1. The CDR3 runs 15 residues. J gave up 2 bases and V 4 bases, and 8 bases lay outside the gene matches. Per the germline V gene, CDR1 is SGHRS and CDR2 is YFSETQ. CDR3 protein: CASSPYPGQNYGYTF. CDR3 nucleotides: TGCGCCAGCAGCCCGTACCCGGGACAGAACTATGGCTACACCTTC.

V is TRBV5-4 and J is TRBJ2-7; 9 bases fit TRBD1. Looked up from germline, CDR1 is SGHNT and CDR2 is YYREEE (reference sequence). The V and J ends lost 0 bases and 0 bases, in that order; junction bases with no gene match: 4. The CDR3 has 16 residues. The CDR3 spells CASSLDATGGSYEQYF. CDR3 sequence (DNA): TGTGCCAGCAGCTTGGACGCGACAGGGGGCTCCTACGAGCAGTACTTC. Together with reference TRBV5-4 and TRBJ2-7, the CDR3 gives the full variable domain: ETGVTQSPTHLIKTRGQQVTLRCSSQSGHNTVSWYQQALGQGPQFIFQYYREEENGRGNFPPRFSGLQFPNYSSELNVNALELDDSALYLCASSLDATGGSYEQYFGPGTRLTVT.

By frequency in the sample, this clone is medium-sized. The chain couples TRBV18 to TRBJ2-3; D possibly corresponds to TRBD2 (7 bases). Trimming stripped 8 bases from V and 0 bases from J, with 12 bases between. The CDR3 consists of 14 residues. The germline CDR1 and CDR2 sequences are KGHSH and LQKENI. For the CDR3, the DNA is TGTGCCAGCAAAAGGGGGGGAAGCACAGATACGCAGTATTTT. Translation gives CASKRGGSTDTQYF.

The V and J genes are TRBV5-5 and TRBJ1-6; TRBD1 aligns across 9 bases. From germline, CDR1 is SGHKS and CDR2 YYEKEE (reference sequence). The CDR3 consists of 17 residues. V trimming: 4 bases; J trimming: 0 bases; junction bases outside the gene matches: 5. The CDR3 spells CASSRTGASSYNSPLHF. CDR3 DNA: TGTGCCAGCAGCCGGACAGGGGCGAGCTCCTATAATTCACCCCTCCACTTT.

This clone was detected only a few times. The J gene is TRBJ1-1, the V gene TRBV7-9; D ambiguous. This CDR3 has 15 residues. Germline-derived CDR1 and CDR2 are SEHNR and FQNEAQ (reference sequence). Between the trimmed V and J ends, which lost 2 bases and 5 bases, there was a span of 15 bases. DNA for the CDR3: TGTGCCAGCAGCTTAATAGGCAGGAGGGATACTGAAGCTTTCTTT. Translated: CASSLIGRRDTEAFF. Using reference TRBV7-9 and TRBJ1-1 for the parts outside the CDR3, the full variable domain is DTGVSQNPRHKITKRGQNVTFRCDPISEHNRLYWYRQTLGQGPEFLTYFQNEAQLEKSRLLSDRFSAERPKGSFSTLEIQRTEQGDSAMYLCASSLIGRRDTEAFFGQGTRLTVV.

The V gene is TRBV27, the J gene TRBJ2-7, with TRBD2 as a possible D gene (5 bases). CDR1 is MNHEY, CDR2 SMNVEV, per germline (reference sequence). Between the trimmed V and J ends, which lost 4 bases and 7 bases, there was a span of 20 bases. This CDR3 is 15 amino acids long. The CDR3 region has the DNA TGTGCCAGCAGTTCCCGCCCACCCGCGGGCTTGGAGCAGTACTTC. Its protein product is CASSSRPPAGLEQYF.

V and J are TRBV10-1 and TRBJ2-2, with TRBD2 identical over 7 bases. The CDR3 contains 14 residues. V trimming: 6 bases; J trimming: 4 bases; junction bases outside the gene matches: 5. Germline V gene sequence: CDR1 WNHNN, CDR2 SYGVQD (reference sequence). As DNA, the CDR3 is TGCGCCAGCAGACGGGAGCGGGGCACCGGGGAGCTGTTTTTT. It specifies CASRRERGTGELFF.

This clone was found once. The V and J genes are TRBV9 and TRBJ2-7; 8 bases match TRBD1. The length of the CDR3 is 15 residues. Germline lookup yields CDR1 SGDLS and CDR2 YYNGEE. The trim removed 2 bases at V and 0 bases at J, leaving 4 bases unmatched. The DNA for the CDR3 is TGTGCCAGCAGCGTGGGGACAGGATCCTCCTACGAGCAGTACTTC. Residues: CASSVGTGSSYEQYF.

CDR3 residues: CAWSGGGATNEKLFF. Written as DNA, the CDR3 is TGTGCCTGGAGTGGGGGAGGGGCAACTAATGAAAAACTGTTTTTT. The gene calls are TRBV30 and TRBJ1-4; perhaps TRBD1 as D (5 bases). The CDR3 has 15 amino acids. The ends were cut back, 1 base at V and 0 bases at J, with 9 bases in the middle. From germline, CDR1 is GTSNPN and CDR2 SVGIG (reference sequence).

The CDR3 is CASSLAPAGQSRYNEQFF. The CDR3 DNA reads as TGCGCCAGCAGCTTGGCCCCCGCAGGTCAGAGTCGATACAATGAGCAGTTCTTC. The chain couples TRBV5-1 to TRBJ2-1; D not certain. The CDR3 totals 18 residues. Between the trimmed V and J ends, which lost 0 bases and 4 bases, there was a span of 20 bases. The germline V gene has CDR1 SGHRS and CDR2 YFSETQ.